This is a list of T cell receptor beta chains from one sample in a study of T cells expressing NK-cell markers. From its re-call of the 5' RACE reads, TCRdb lists each CDR3 protein once, without DNA. This sample's table reports 350,000 to 400,000 distinct CDR3 sequences. Material: blood T cells: a sorted CD56 or NKG2C T cell subset, CD4+ or CD8+ T cells, or bulk PBMC T cells (not recorded which). The receptors come from a woman aged 50 to 65 in good health. Both conserved end residues are part of each CDR3.

CDR3 protein	V gene	J gene
CASSLGGTSPPRYF	TRBV12-3/TRBV12-4	TRBJ2-7
CASSLGGSRTGLKETQYF	TRBV11-2	TRBJ2-5
CASSLRQFSEQFF	TRBV11-2	TRBJ2-1
CASGLGSHTASNQPQHF	TRBV12-5	TRBJ1-5
CASSLPGQKTQYF	TRBV12-3/TRBV12-4	TRBJ2-5
CSVSQGPNLAKNIQYF	TRBV29-1	TRBJ2-4
CASSLRESGNTIYF	TRBV5-1	TRBJ1-3
CASSLAPGRSGGPEAFF	TRBV7-9	TRBJ1-1
CATSTGPSRVGELFF	TRBV6-5	TRBJ2-2
CATRVATNTEAFF	TRBV19	TRBJ1-1
CATSDLRGGLYNEQFF	TRBV24-1	TRBJ2-1
CASSTPGLGQHGELFF	TRBV7-8	TRBJ2-2
CASSLALSGRFTEAFF	TRBV5-1	TRBJ1-1
CATSDFGLSTQYF	TRBV24-1	TRBJ2-3
CSARAVSVNEQFF	TRBV20-1	TRBJ2-1
CASSPTGKGADTQYF	TRBV12-3/TRBV12-4	TRBJ2-3
CASARAANYGYTF	TRBV5-1	TRBJ1-2
CAISVEAGSYNEQFF	TRBV10-3	TRBJ2-1
CASGSVYEQYF	TRBV3-1	TRBJ2-7
CASSPGTSSIQYF	TRBV12-3/TRBV12-4	TRBJ2-4
CASSLRQGGSGANVLTF	TRBV28	TRBJ2-6
CASSDRTGTDTQYF	TRBV7-8	TRBJ2-3
CASSPGTGLSETQYF	TRBV11-3	TRBJ2-5
CSASLAARMNTEAFF	TRBV20-1	TRBJ1-1
CASSFGTGSVNSPLHF	TRBV5-1	TRBJ1-6
CASSRTDLGATQYF	TRBV12-3/TRBV12-4	TRBJ2-5
CASSGTTNPSGAFF	TRBV2	TRBJ1-1
CASSVTWGTEAFF	TRBV19	TRBJ1-1
CASSQEGGLNEQYF	TRBV4-1	TRBJ2-7
CSAATSGREQFF	TRBV20-1	TRBJ2-1
CASSAARGNQPQHF	TRBV3-1	TRBJ1-5
CASSQEQQETQYF	TRBV14	TRBJ2-5
CASSLAGLAGQQTQYF	TRBV7-2	TRBJ2-5
CASSRPGTSGVSANEQFF	TRBV7-9	TRBJ2-1
CASSFRQLLNTEAFF	TRBV12-3/TRBV12-4	TRBJ1-1
CASTEPGRLNEQFF	TRBV6-5	TRBJ2-1
CASRTGTTKETQYF	TRBV25-1	TRBJ2-5
CATSDPSGRGNEQFF	TRBV24-1	TRBJ2-1